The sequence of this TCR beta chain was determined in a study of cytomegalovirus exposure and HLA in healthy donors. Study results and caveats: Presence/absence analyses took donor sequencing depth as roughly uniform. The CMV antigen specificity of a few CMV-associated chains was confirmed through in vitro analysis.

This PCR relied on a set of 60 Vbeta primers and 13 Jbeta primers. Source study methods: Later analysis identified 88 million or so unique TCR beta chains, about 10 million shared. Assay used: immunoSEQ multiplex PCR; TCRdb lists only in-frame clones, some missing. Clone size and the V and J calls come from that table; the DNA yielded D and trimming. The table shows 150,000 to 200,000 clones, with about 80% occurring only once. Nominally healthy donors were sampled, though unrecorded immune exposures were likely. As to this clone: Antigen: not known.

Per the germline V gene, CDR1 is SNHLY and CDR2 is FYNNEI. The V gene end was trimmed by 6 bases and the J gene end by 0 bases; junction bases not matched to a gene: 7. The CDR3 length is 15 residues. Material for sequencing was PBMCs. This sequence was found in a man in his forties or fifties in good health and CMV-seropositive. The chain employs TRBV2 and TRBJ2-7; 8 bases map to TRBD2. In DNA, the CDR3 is TGTGCCAGCAGCCTTGAAGGGACTAGCTCCTACGAGCAGTACTTC. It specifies CASSLEGTSSYEQYF.